Reported below is one T cell receptor beta chain. Its target is not known. The protocol was immunoSEQ multiplex PCR, while the TCRdb copy is restricted to in-frame clones and leaves out a portion. The sample holds roughly 100,000 clones; about nine tenths are singletons and the top ten take around a sixth. The sample belongs to a study of T cell responses to AZD1222 COVID-19 vaccine. Study findings and constraints: The sample set comprised mostly white British donors with more females, and clonal diversity was possibly underestimated. Spike-specific TCR breadth and depth went up after people got two AZD1222 doses. Baseline testing showed seropositivity in only a handful of AZD1222 recipients. The study found vaccine-associated CD4 TCRs spanning spike, dominant at 160-218 and 743-854.

V gave up 0 bases and J gave up 7 bases, with 10 bases separating them. The CDR3 has 13 residues. Germline-derived CDR1 and CDR2 are SGHNT and YYREEE (reference sequence). This rearrangement joins TRBV5-4 to TRBJ1-2; TRBD1 is a possible D gene (5 bases). Sequences were derived from peripheral blood, sampled on day 0 of AZD1222 vaccination. The TCR was taken from an adult in good health. The CDR3 coding sequence is TGTGCCAGCAGCTTGGGAATCAGGGTTGGCTACACCTTC. Protein sequence: CASSLGIRVGYTF.